The 13 T cell receptor beta chains presented below share a single source sample, sequenced in a study of T cells in Graves' hyperthyroidism and ophthalmopathy. Amplification of TCR beta CDR3 regions used RNA as the template. HTBI primers were employed in a first-round RT-PCR of the TCR CDR3. TCRdb fed the multiplex PCR reads into MiXCR, producing one record per CDR3 protein. Of hundreds of thousands of distinct CDR3 sequences listed, roughly 14% are singletons. The material sequenced was blood. Source of these receptors: a woman aged 40 to 55 with Graves' ophthalmopathy.

Many counts were recorded for this clonotype. The chain recombines TRBV19 with TRBJ1-1; TRBD1 agrees at 7 bases. Looked up from germline, CDR1 is LNHDA and CDR2 is SQIVND (reference sequence). The V gene end was trimmed by 7 bases and the J gene end by 0 bases; junction bases not matched to a gene: 8. This CDR3 region has 15 residues. The CDR3 loop is CASMALGTVNTEAFF. Written as DNA, the CDR3 is TGTGCCAGTATGGCCCTCGGGACAGTGAACACTGAAGCTTTCTTT. The whole variable domain, filled in from reference TRBV19 and TRBJ1-1, reads DGGITQSPKYLFRKEGQNVTLSCEQNLNHDAMYWYRQDPGQGLRLIYYSQIVNDFQKGDIAEGYSVSREKKESFPLTVTSAQKNPTAFYLCASMALGTVNTEAFFGQGTRLTVV.

This clonotype was seen many times. V and J are TRBV10-3 and TRBJ2-7; TRBD2 matches at 9 bases. J gave up 2 bases and V 2 bases, and 4 bases lay outside the gene matches. CDR1 is ENHRY and CDR2 is SYGVKD in the germline V gene. This CDR3 has 15 amino acids. CDR3 region: CAISEDLAGTYEQYF. The DNA of the CDR3 is TGTGCCATCAGTGAGGATCTAGCGGGGACCTACGAGCAGTACTTC.

This clonotype was seen many times. The V and J genes are TRBV27 and TRBJ1-1; 7 bases align to TRBD1. Trimming cost V 4 bases and J 0 bases; bases outside gene matches: 14. This CDR3 has 18 amino acids. Looked up from germline, CDR1 is MNHEY and CDR2 is SMNVEV (reference sequence). CDR3 loop: CASSSFLRDRAMNTEAFF. CDR3 DNA: TGTGCCAGCAGTTCTTTCCTCCGGGACAGAGCTATGAACACTGAAGCTTTCTTT.

This clonotype has more than one count but fewer than ten. The genes are TRBV6-1 and TRBJ2-5; possibly TRBD2 for D (6 bases). Trimming shortened V by 6 bases and J by 4 bases, and 15 bases separated the two germline ends. This CDR3 comprises 14 residues. Germline CDR1 and CDR2: MNHNS and SASEGT. This chain's CDR3 is CASREGRGGETQYF. Here the CDR3 DNA reads TGTGCCAGCAGAGAGGGTCGGGGAGGAGAGACCCAGTACTTC.

This clonotype was seen many times. The chain links TRBV12-3 or TRBV12-4 to TRBJ2-5; D not certain. The germline V and J ends were trimmed by 2 bases and 5 bases, with 15 bases remaining between them. The CDR3 length is 15 residues. Written as DNA, the CDR3 is TGTGCCAGCAGTTTACTGGTAGGGCCCTCGGAGACCCAGTACTTC. Translating it yields CASSLLVGPSETQYF.

The rearrangement joins TRBV2 to TRBJ1-1; D remains ambiguous. The V end lost 3 bases, the J end lost 11 bases, and 10 bases lay between the germline ends. The CDR3 runs to 11 residues. Germline CDR1 is SNHLY and CDR2 is FYNNEI. This CDR3 reads CASSELDSAFF. The CDR3 nucleotides are TGTGCCAGCAGTGAGTTGGACTCTGCTTTCTTT. The full variable domain, in which reference TRBV2 and TRBJ1-1 provide the parts outside the CDR3, is EPEVTQTPSHQVTQMGQEVILRCVPISNHLYFYWYRQILGQKVEFLVSFYNNEISEKSEIFDDQFSVERPDGSNFTLKIRSTKLEDSAMYFCASSELDSAFFGQGTRLTVV.

This chain joins TRBV6-1 and TRBJ1-1; D is uncertain. The CDR3 extends over 13 amino acids. Between the trimmed V and J ends, which lost 7 bases and 1 base, there was a span of 10 bases. CDR1 and CDR2 from the germline V gene are MNHNS and SASEGT. CDR3 residues: CASTSPGNTEAFF. Written as DNA, the CDR3 is TGTGCCAGCACGTCCCCAGGGAACACTGAAGCTTTCTTT.

This clonotype showed up many times. The CDR3 nucleotides are TGTGCCAGCTCCCGGGACCTCCTCACTGACGAGCAGTACTTC. It translates to CASSRDLLTDEQYF. V and J are TRBV6-2 or TRBV6-3 and TRBJ2-7; D possibly uses TRBD1 or TRBD2 (5 bases each). Germline V CDR1 and CDR2: MNHEY, SVGEGT. With 8 bases removed from V and 5 bases from J, the gap between germline ends came to 19 bases. CDR3 length: 14 amino acids.

This clonotype was picked up many times. The V call is TRBV6-2 or TRBV6-3, the J call TRBJ1-1; D gene unclear. V was shortened by 4 bases and J by 5 bases, with 11 bases between the two germline ends. Germline lookup yields CDR1 MNHEY and CDR2 SVGEGT. This CDR3 has 13 residues. The CDR3 nucleotides read TGTGCCAGCAGTTTCCGGACGGAGACTGAAGCTTTCTTT. Its translation: CASSFRTETEAFF.

The J gene is TRBJ1-5, the V gene TRBV20-1; D is possibly TRBD1 (5 bases). The CDR3 contains 12 residues. Looked up from germline, CDR1 is DFQATT and CDR2 is SNEGSKA (reference sequence). V was clipped by 2 bases and J by 4 bases, with 6 bases between them. CDR3 residues: CSARRQNQPQHF. CDR3 coding DNA: TGCAGTGCTAGAAGACAGAATCAGCCCCAGCATTTT.

At least ten counts were recorded for this clonotype. The V and J genes are TRBV20-1 and TRBJ2-5, with 8 bases matching TRBD1. Per the germline V gene, CDR1 is DFQATT and CDR2 is SNEGSKA (reference sequence). CDR3 length: 13 amino acids. Trimming took 6 bases from V and 2 from J; bases not matched to a gene: 5. In DNA, the CDR3 is TGCAGTGCCGCCGACAGGGGTCAAGAGACCCAGTACTTC. It codes for CSAADRGQETQYF.

This clonotype was observed at least ten times. The CDR3 nucleotides read TGTGCCAGTATGGGGGCGGGGGTCCTCTACGAGCAGTACTTC. This codes for CASMGAGVLYEQYF. This chain links TRBV28 with TRBJ2-7, with D possibly matching TRBD2 (7 bases). Between the trimmed V and J ends, which lost 9 bases and 3 bases, there was a span of 18 bases. CDR1 is MDHEN, CDR2 SYDVKM, per germline. The CDR3 runs to 14 residues.

This clonotype was seen ten or more times. The chain carries TRBV27 and TRBJ1-2; 9 bases align to TRBD1. V lost 6 bases to trimming and J lost 4 bases; unmatched junction nucleotides: 12. In germline, CDR1 is MNHEY, CDR2 SMNVEV (reference sequence). The CDR3 has 16 residues. CDR3 sequence reads: CASSLIYGGQGYGYTF. DNA for the CDR3: TGTGCCAGCAGCCTAATTTACGGGGGACAGGGCTATGGCTACACCTTC.